Listed below are T cell receptor beta chains from one sample, sequenced in a study of blood T cell repertoires in COVID-19. Profiled with immunoSEQ multiplex PCR; TCRdb holds only in-frame clones, not every one. Seen here are approximately 170,000 clones, approximately 85% observed once, and the top ten hold about 1.2%. The sequencing input was peripheral blood. All receptors come from a man in his 60s who had recovered from COVID-19. Each CDR3 is given without its conserved first and last residue.

V gene	J gene	CDR3 protein
TRBV5-1	TRBJ2-3	ASSPRTSGGSNPVDTQY
TRBV19	TRBJ1-6	ASSMTQPNSPLH
TRBV19	TRBJ2-3	ASTSGGRGGTDTQY
TRBV12-3/TRBV12-4	TRBJ1-6	ASRDREASPLH
TRBV5-1	TRBJ2-3	ASSLGETSGVYIDTQY
TRBV13	TRBJ1-3	ASSYGQRRYSGNTIY
TRBV7-8	TRBJ1-5	ASSWGQGNQPQH
TRBV11-2	TRBJ1-2	ASSVQGVYGYT
TRBV5-1	TRBJ2-3	ASSRRASLSTDTQY
TRBV18	TRBJ1-4	ASSPLARRSEKLF
TRBV4-2	TRBJ1-2	ASSQDSQGIYGYT
TRBV3-1/TRBV3-2	TRBJ2-3	ASSHGQLTDTQY
TRBV2	TRBJ2-3	ASSAQGSSTDTQY
TRBV10-3	TRBJ1-4	AISDRGGSEKLF
TRBV7-3	TRBJ2-1	ASSLKGGGSNEQF
TRBV13	TRBJ2-6	ASSFPRDRDPSGANVLT
TRBV9	TRBJ2-3	ASSTRDRGTDTQY
TRBV4-1	TRBJ1-2	ASSRTSGSDGYT
TRBV9	TRBJ1-3	ASSWTGEGNTIY
TRBV7-9	TRBJ2-7	ASTPELLYEQY
TRBV18	TRBJ2-7	ASSPRTGHDEQY
TRBV5-4	TRBJ2-1	ASSRLASEQF